The 21 T cell receptor beta chains below were found in one sample sequenced in a study of T cell responses to AZD1222 COVID-19 vaccine. Repertoires were generated with immunoSEQ multiplex PCR, while TCRdb's copy carries only in-frame clones and drops some. The sample lists roughly 150,000 clones, just over 90% occurring once. The sample here was peripheral blood, taken 28 days after the second AZD1222 dose. Source of these receptors: an adult who received the AZD1222 COVID-19 vaccine.

This clone was recorded only once. J is TRBJ1-2 and V is TRBV7-9; 7 nucleotides agree with TRBD1. Trimming removed 6 bases from V and 6 bases from J; junction bases left unmatched: 19. The CDR3 is 17 residues long. The germline CDR1 and CDR2 sequences are SEHNR and FQNEAQ (reference sequence). The CDR3 spells CASSLLPQVQGINGYTF. CDR3 bases: TGTGCCAGCAGTTTGCTACCCCAGGTACAGGGGATAAATGGCTACACCTTC.

V and J are TRBV19 and TRBJ1-3, with a possible D match to TRBD1 (5 bases). V lost 6 bases and J lost 3, with 18 bases in between. The CDR3 is 16 amino acids. Germline values: CDR1 LNHDA, CDR2 SQIVND (reference sequence). Here the CDR3 reads CASRPSGTWSGNTIYF. The CDR3 DNA follows: TGTGCCAGTAGACCTTCCGGGACGTGGAGTGGAAACACCATATATTTT.

The CDR3 sequence: CASSPRGLLNTEAFF. Here the CDR3 DNA reads TGTGCCAGCAGCCCCAGGGGGCTCTTGAACACTGAAGCTTTCTTT. The rearrangement joins TRBV7-8 to TRBJ1-1; 8 nucleotides match TRBD1. The junction had 5 bases not matched to a gene; V was cut back by 5 bases and J by 0 bases. Germline V CDR1 and CDR2: SGHVS, FQNEAQ. This CDR3 has 15 residues. The complete variable domain, with remaining parts taken from reference TRBV7-8 and TRBJ1-1, reads GAGVSQSPRYKVAKRGQDVALRCDPISGHVSLFWYQQALGQGPEFLTYFQNEAQLDKSGLPSDRFFAERPEGSVSTLKIQRTQQEDSAVYLCASSPRGLLNTEAFFGQGTRLTVV.

This clone was counted a single time. The chain carries TRBV29-1 and TRBJ1-2; D is undetermined. CDR1 and CDR2 (germline): SQVTM, ANQGSEA. V shed 2 bases and J shed 6 bases, with 10 bases lying between them. The CDR3 covers 12 residues. CDR3 amino acids: CSVEKGKNGYTF. DNA for the CDR3: TGCAGCGTTGAAAAGGGCAAGAATGGCTACACCTTC.

This rearrangement joins TRBV18 to TRBJ1-2; no clear D gene. This CDR3 contains 12 residues. V was trimmed by 6 bases and J by 8 bases, leaving 13 bases between them. Germline V gene sequence: CDR1 KGHSH, CDR2 LQKENI. The CDR3 nucleotides are TGTGCCAGCTCGACATCCGGCAGGGGCTACACCTTC. It yields the protein CASSTSGRGYTF. The variable domain in full, completed from reference TRBV18 and TRBJ1-2, reads NAGVMQNPRHLVRRRGQEARLRCSPMKGHSHVYWYRQLPEEGLKFMVYLQKENIIDESGMPKERFSAEFPKEGPSILRIQQVVRGDSAAYFCASSTSGRGYTFGSGTRLTVV.

The chain employs TRBV5-1 and TRBJ1-5; a weak D match, TRBD1 (6 bases). This CDR3 has 14 amino acids. V was clipped by 0 bases and J by 4 bases, with 8 bases between them. Per the germline V gene, CDR1 is SGHRS and CDR2 is YFSETQ. The CDR3: CASSLGTENQPQHF. As DNA, the CDR3 is TGCGCCAGCAGCTTGGGGACAGAGAATCAGCCCCAGCATTTT.

The chain is built from TRBV19 and TRBJ1-1; D is perhaps TRBD1 (5 bases). The V end lost 6 bases, the J end lost 1 base, and 15 bases lay between the germline ends. Germline V lookup: CDR1 LNHDA, CDR2 SQIVND (reference sequence). There are 15 residues in the CDR3. The CDR3 DNA is TGTGCCAGTAGCTTCTCGGGACCGCCGAACACTGAAGCTTTCTTT. Its translation: CASSFSGPPNTEAFF.

The genes are TRBV9 and TRBJ1-3; D possibly corresponds to TRBD1 (6 bases). The CDR3 has 14 amino acids. The germline CDR1 and CDR2 sequences are SGDLS and YYNGEE. V was trimmed by 6 bases and J by 0 bases, leaving 10 bases between them. The CDR3 DNA reads as TGTGCCAGCAACAGGGAGGCCTCTGGAAACACCATATATTTT. This translates into CASNREASGNTIYF.

This chain connects TRBV3-1 (or the pseudogene TRBV3-2) to TRBJ2-7; the D gene is possibly TRBD1 (6 bases). From germline, CDR1 is LGHDT and CDR2 YNNKEL (reference sequence). CDR3 length equals 14 residues. Trimming stripped 9 bases from V and 6 bases from J, with 21 bases between. The CDR3 is CASSTLGASGEQYF. The CDR3 DNA is TGTGCCAGTTCTACCCTGGGGGCATCGGGCGAGCAGTACTTC.

This chain links TRBV5-6 with TRBJ1-6; the D gene is possibly TRBD1 (5 bases). This CDR3 is built from 14 residues. Trimming removed 4 bases from V and 10 bases from J, with 15 bases in between. From germline, CDR1 is SGHDT and CDR2 YYEEEE. Here the CDR3 reads CASSLRFKGSPLHF. The CDR3 bases are TGTGCCAGCAGCCTCCGATTTAAGGGGTCACCCCTCCACTTT. The full variable domain, in which reference TRBV5-6 and TRBJ1-6 provide the parts outside the CDR3, is DAGVTQSPTHLIKTRGQQVTLRCSPKSGHDTVSWYQQALGQGPQFIFQYYEEEERQRGNFPDRFSGHQFPNYSSELNVNALLLGDSALYLCASSLRFKGSPLHFGNGTRLTVT.

The chain employs TRBV4-1 and TRBJ1-5; D perhaps matches TRBD1 (6 bases). The CDR3 loop spans 16 amino acids. V dropped 1 base and J dropped 11 bases, with 21 bases sitting between them. Germline values: CDR1 MGHRA, CDR2 YSYEKL. The CDR3 sequence is CASSQVLDRSRGAQHF. The CDR3 region has the DNA TGCGCCAGCAGCCAAGTCCTCGACAGGTCGCGGGGGGCCCAGCATTTT.

This sequence joins TRBV24-1 and TRBJ1-3; maybe TRBD1 (5 bases). V was trimmed by 5 bases and J by 3 bases, leaving 19 bases between them. CDR3 length equals 17 residues. Germline V gene lookup returns CDR1 KGHDR and CDR2 SFDVKD. For the CDR3, the DNA is TGTGCCACCAGTGGCTTGAGCGGGACGACACTTGGAAACACCATATATTTT. This translates into CATSGLSGTTLGNTIYF.

The CDR3 DNA is TGTGCCACCAGTGGCGGAGGGGAACACAATGAGCAGTTCTTC. Its translation is CATSGGGEHNEQFF. J is TRBJ2-1 and V is TRBV24-1; tentative D call: TRBD2 (6 bases). Trimming cost V 5 bases and J 5 bases, with 12 bases left between them. Per the germline V gene, CDR1 is KGHDR and CDR2 is SFDVKD. The CDR3 covers 14 residues.

V gene TRBV3-1 (or the pseudogene TRBV3-2) combines with J gene TRBJ1-2; 8 bases align to TRBD1. V lost 3 bases and J lost 4; bases outside the gene matches: 1. This CDR3 is 13 amino acids long. Germline loops: CDR1 LGHDT, CDR2 YNNKEL (reference sequence). The CDR3 DNA reads as TGTGCCAGCAGCCACGGGACAGGCTATGGCTACACCTTC. Its protein product is CASSHGTGYGYTF.

The chain couples TRBV2 to TRBJ1-2; TRBD1 might be the D (6 bases). CDR1 SNHLY and CDR2 FYNNEI come from the germline V gene. Trimming left V 5 bases short and J 6 bases short, with 10 bases between. The length of the CDR3 is 12 residues. The CDR3 region is CASSNNRDGYTF. The CDR3 DNA is TGTGCCAGCAGTAACAACAGGGATGGCTACACCTTC.

This clone was observed once. This CDR3 reads CAWSSDRVNTEAFF. The CDR3 nucleotides read TGTGCCTGGAGTTCAGACAGGGTGAACACTGAAGCTTTCTTT. The chain joins TRBV30 to TRBJ1-1, with 7 bases matching TRBD1. With V trimmed by 2 bases and J by 0 bases, 3 bases remained unmatched. The CDR3 runs to 14 residues. Germline lookup yields CDR1 GTSNPN and CDR2 SVGIG (reference sequence).

V usage is TRBV10-3 and J usage is TRBJ1-1; D may be TRBD1 (6 bases). Looked up from germline, CDR1 is ENHRY and CDR2 is SYGVKD. CDR3 size: 13 residues. V gave up 6 bases and J gave up 1 base, with 9 bases separating them. CDR3 bases: TGTGCCATCAGCAAAGGGGGGAACACTGAAGCTTTCTTT. Amino acids: CAISKGGNTEAFF.

The chain has TRBV19 and TRBJ1-2; D is uncertain. In germline, CDR1 is LNHDA, CDR2 SQIVND (reference sequence). CDR3 length: 14 amino acids. V lost 7 bases, J lost 4 bases, and 16 bases lay in between. This CDR3 is CASNNFKTLYGYTF. The CDR3 nucleotides are TGTGCCAGTAATAACTTCAAGACGCTCTATGGCTACACCTTC.

The chain links TRBV6-4 to TRBJ2-1; 7 bases are shared with TRBD2. Germline V lookup: CDR1 MRHNA, CDR2 SNTAGT. The CDR3 runs to 14 residues. The trim removed 5 bases at V and 10 bases at J, leaving 11 bases unmatched. Here the CDR3 reads CASSSGTTPREQFF. The DNA for the CDR3 is TGTGCCAGCAGTTCCGGGACTACGCCTAGGGAGCAGTTCTTC.

The chain is built from TRBV2 and TRBJ1-2; TRBD1 aligns across 8 bases. V dropped 6 bases and J dropped 8; count of bases not matched to a gene: 8. The CDR3 consists of 13 residues. Germline V gene lookup returns CDR1 SNHLY and CDR2 FYNNEI. Here the CDR3 DNA reads TGTGCCAGCAGCCCGGGACAGGTAAACGGCTACACCTTC. It specifies CASSPGQVNGYTF.

J is TRBJ1-5 and V is TRBV6-6; D is unresolved. Trimming shortened V by 5 bases and J by 6 bases, and 17 bases separated the two germline ends. The CDR3 has 15 amino acids. The germline V gene encodes CDR1 MNHNY and CDR2 SVGAGI (reference sequence). CDR3: CASSDPAGLSQPQHF. The CDR3 DNA is TGTGCCAGCAGTGACCCCGCAGGCCTCAGTCAGCCCCAGCATTTT.